Listed here are 24 T cell receptor beta chains from one sample, sequenced in a study of regulatory T cells in long-lasting Graves disease. Through Arm-PCR of CDR3 regions and iRepertoire HTBI primers, TCR beta libraries were built. TCRdb reprocessed the multiplex PCR reads with MiXCR, giving one entry per CDR3 protein. Seen here are approximately 350,000 distinct CDR3 sequences, roughly 10% observed once, and the top ten hold 18%. Described time point: newly diagnosed GD, antithyroid drugs for less than 3 months. PBMC-extracted RNA yielded the TCR library. These data also formed part of another study, on T cells in Graves' hyperthyroidism and ophthalmopathy.

The sample in question was peripheral blood mononuclear cells (PBMCs), obtained at new diagnosis, from a patient treated with antithyroid drugs. These receptors all stem from a woman aged 18-29 years with Graves disease.

The table lists this clonotype with many counts. The V and J genes are TRBV7-2 and TRBJ1-5; TRBD1 matches 8 bases. The length of the CDR3 is 15 residues. Germline values: CDR1 SGHTA, CDR2 FQGNSA. V lost 5 bases, J lost 7 bases, and 10 bases stayed unmatched. In DNA, the CDR3 is TGTGCCAGCAGCCCGGCAGGGGGCGCATGGCAGCCCCAGCATTTT. Translating gives CASSPAGGAWQPQHF.

This clonotype was seen ten or more times. The chain couples TRBV7-2 to TRBJ1-2, with 8 positions matching TRBD1. V dropped 4 bases and J dropped 4; count of bases not matched to a gene: 8. This CDR3 contains 15 residues. CDR1 SGHTA and CDR2 FQGNSA come from the germline V gene. The CDR3 region is CASSSTGVSGYGYTF. Here the CDR3 DNA reads TGTGCCAGCAGCTCGACAGGGGTTTCGGGCTATGGCTACACCTTC.

CDR3 bases: TGTGCCAGCAGTACTAGCAGCAATGAGCAGTTCTTC. Residues: CASSTSSNEQFF. The chain combines TRBV25-1 with TRBJ2-1, with TRBD2 as a possible D gene (6 bases). Trimming left V 5 bases short and J 6 bases short, with 8 bases between. The CDR3 extends over 12 amino acids. Germline V CDR1 and CDR2: MGHDK, SYGVNS.

This clonotype was seen more than once but under ten times. This sequence joins TRBV12-3 or TRBV12-4 and TRBJ1-5, with 7 bases fitting TRBD1. The CDR3 spans 16 residues. The trim removed 4 bases at V and 8 bases at J, leaving 14 bases unmatched. The CDR3: CASSSRGGEGAKPQHF. In DNA form, the CDR3 reads TGTGCCAGCAGTTCCCGGGGGGGAGAGGGGGCGAAGCCCCAGCATTTT.

In this sample, this clonotype turned up many times. V and J are TRBV7-2 and TRBJ1-3; TRBD1 matches 7 bases. Trimming took 2 bases from V and 0 from J; bases not matched to a gene: 4. The CDR3 length is 16 residues. CDR1 and CDR2 from the germline V gene are SGHTA and FQGNSA. CDR3 coding DNA: TGTGCCAGCAGCTTACAGACAGGGCCCTCTGGAAACACCATATATTTT. Translating gives CASSLQTGPSGNTIYF.

Of note for this clonotype: A junction end diverges from the germline sequence, so it may reflect a read error. This chain joins TRBV7-6 and TRBJ2-1; no clear D. There are 13 residues in the CDR3. Looked up from germline, CDR1 is SGHVS and CDR2 is FNYEAQ. In DNA, the CDR3 is TGTGCCAGCAGCTTAGCGCTACACAATAAGCAGTTCTTC. This translates into CASSLALHNKQFF.

This clonotype turned up a few times. This sequence joins TRBV10-3 and TRBJ1-1, with D hard to call. The germline V gene encodes CDR1 ENHRY and CDR2 SYGVKD. Trimming pared 6 bases from V and 1 base from J, leaving 15 bases between. CDR3 length equals 15 residues. CDR3 loop: CAIRSWRAGNTEAFF. DNA of the CDR3: TGTGCCATCAGATCCTGGAGGGCAGGGAACACTGAAGCTTTCTTT.

This clonotype was detected many times. The chain recombines TRBV27 with TRBJ2-1; 13 nucleotides match TRBD2. Germline CDR1 MNHEY, CDR2 SMNVEV (reference sequence). The CDR3 runs to 16 residues. The V segment lost 6 bases and the J segment 3 bases; nucleotides outside the gene matches: 5. CDR3 coding DNA: TGTGCCAGCAGGACTAGCGGGAGGTTCCACTACAATGAGCAGTTCTTC. Translation: CASRTSGRFHYNEQFF.

The chain joins TRBV4-3 to TRBJ2-1; 11 nucleotides line up with TRBD1. Trimming cost V 5 bases and J 5 bases; bases outside gene matches: 14. The CDR3 has 18 amino acids. CDR1 is LGHNA, CDR2 YSLEER, per germline. The CDR3 coding sequence is TGCGCCAGCAGCTCATCTCCTACCGGGACAGGGGGGCACAATGAGCAGTTCTTC. It codes for CASSSSPTGTGGHNEQFF.

The V and J genes are TRBV13 and TRBJ2-2; D is unclear. Per the germline V gene, CDR1 is PRHDT and CDR2 is FYEKMQ (reference sequence). This CDR3 comprises 15 residues. Trimming shortened V by 1 base and J by 4 bases, and 10 bases separated the two germline ends. CDR3 DNA: TGTGCCAGCAGCTTAGAATCCGAGGTCACCGGGGAGCTGTTTTTT. This gives the protein CASSLESEVTGELFF. Complete variable domain (other parts from reference TRBV13 and TRBJ2-2): AAGVIQSPRHLIKEKRETATLKCYPIPRHDTVYWYQQGPGQDPQFLISFYEKMQSDKGSIPDRFSAQQFSDYHSELNMSSLELGDSALYFCASSLESEVTGELFFGEGSRLTVL.

This clonotype was seen a few times. The CDR3 DNA reads TGTGCCAGCAGCGTCGGCTCTTTGGATACGCAGTATTTT. Protein: CASSVGSLDTQYF. This sequence joins TRBV9 and TRBJ2-3, with D unresolved. The CDR3 totals 13 residues. Trimming stripped 2 bases from V and 6 bases from J, with 10 bases between. Germline-derived CDR1 and CDR2 are SGDLS and YYNGEE.

This clonotype occurred many times. The V and J genes are TRBV10-3 and TRBJ1-1; D remains unclear. Trimming cost V 6 bases and J 3 bases, with 8 bases left between them. The CDR3 is 12 residues long. The germline V gene encodes CDR1 ENHRY and CDR2 SYGVKD. The CDR3 nucleotides read TGTGCCATCAGGCGAGCGGACACTGAAGCTTTCTTT. Its protein product is CAIRRADTEAFF.

The chain has TRBV4-1 and TRBJ1-2, with D possibly TRBD1 on 6 matching bases. The CDR3 has 15 residues. Trimming removed 1 base at V and 3 bases at J, with 12 bases between. CDR1 is MGHRA, CDR2 YSYEKL, per germline. For the CDR3, the DNA is TGCGCCAGCAGCCAAGGGGGGGGGCCCGACTATGGCTACACCTTC. The encoded protein is CASSQGGGPDYGYTF.

As to this clonotype: This may be a read error: a much more frequent sequence differs by one nucleotide. In DNA form, the CDR3 reads TGTGCCAGCAGTTTAGTAGGGAACTCCTACGAGCAGTACTTC. Encoded protein: CASSLVGNSYEQYF. This rearrangement joins TRBV12-3 or TRBV12-4 to TRBJ2-7, with D uncertain. The V end was cut by 1 base, the J end by 0 bases, with 7 bases between. This CDR3 has 14 residues.

The chain has TRBV7-9 and TRBJ1-5; 9 bases match TRBD1. Trimming removed 4 bases from V and 5 bases from J; junction bases left unmatched: 9. The CDR3 is made up of 16 amino acids. Germline CDR1 SEHNR, CDR2 FQNEAQ (reference sequence). The CDR3 DNA follows: TGTGCCAGCAGCTGGGGGACAGGGTGGTCGGATCAGCCCCAGCATTTT. Translation gives CASSWGTGWSDQPQHF.

The sample holds many counts of this clonotype. V gene TRBV3-1 combines with J gene TRBJ2-1; D not certain. The germline V gene encodes CDR1 LGHDT and CDR2 YNNKEL (reference sequence). V lost 2 bases and J 13 bases, leaving 9 bases between the germline ends. The CDR3 consists of 11 residues. The CDR3 coding sequence is TGTGCCAGCAGCCAAAGTCCTCTCCAGTTCTTC. The encoded protein is CASSQSPLQFF.

The chain recombines TRBV6-1 with TRBJ2-5; D unclear. Germline CDR1 is MNHNS and CDR2 is SASEGT. Trimming shortened V by 8 bases and J by 5 bases, and 9 bases separated the two germline ends. CDR3 length: 11 residues. This chain's CDR3 is CASAQGETQYF. DNA of the CDR3: TGTGCCAGCGCGCAAGGGGAGACCCAGTACTTC.

This clonotype was detected many times. V is TRBV28 and J is TRBJ2-4; D tentatively reads TRBD1 or TRBD2 (5 bases each). The CDR3 runs to 17 residues. Germline CDR1 is MDHEN and CDR2 is SYDVKM. The V and J ends lost 5 bases and 6 bases respectively, with 23 bases between them. CDR3 amino acids: CASSRGGTRVFGNIQYF. The CDR3 coding sequence is TGTGCCAGCAGTCGTGGTGGGACGCGGGTATTCGGAAACATTCAGTACTTC.

This chain joins TRBV20-1 and TRBJ2-7; D is possibly TRBD1 (6 bases). Trimming shortened V by 0 bases and J by 3 bases, and 18 bases separated the two germline ends. The CDR3 has 16 amino acids. Germline-derived CDR1 and CDR2 are DFQATT and SNEGSKA (reference sequence). CDR3 loop: CSARDRRGQGRYEQYF. The CDR3 DNA is TGCAGTGCTAGAGATAGACGGGGTCAGGGGCGCTACGAGCAGTACTTC.

There are many counts of this clonotype. The chain employs TRBV2 and TRBJ2-1, with 8 nucleotides matching TRBD2. J was trimmed by 2 bases and V by 3 bases; bases with no gene match: 9. CDR1 and CDR2 (germline): SNHLY, FYNNEI. This CDR3 has 17 residues. Here the CDR3 DNA reads TGTGCCAGCAGTGACCCCTTGACTAGCGCACCCTACAATGAGCAGTTCTTC. Translating gives CASSDPLTSAPYNEQFF.

The chain carries TRBV15 and TRBJ1-5; D unclear. Germline-derived CDR1 and CDR2 are LNHNV and YYDKDF (reference sequence). The CDR3 runs 14 residues. The V end was cut by 5 bases, the J end by 1 base, with 9 bases between. CDR3 sequence reads: CATSGRASNQPQHF. The CDR3 region has the DNA TGTGCCACCAGCGGCCGGGCCAGCAATCAGCCCCAGCATTTT.

This clonotype has ten or more counts. This chain joins TRBV24-1 and TRBJ1-5; D gene ambiguous. The ends were cut back, 5 bases at V and 0 bases at J, with 7 bases in the middle. Germline V gene data show CDR1 as KGHDR and CDR2 as SFDVKD. The CDR3 runs 14 residues. The CDR3 region is CATSAATSNQPQHF. The CDR3 DNA is TGTGCCACCAGTGCGGCAACTAGCAATCAGCCCCAGCATTTT.

This clonotype was observed once. A read error may explain this, as a much larger clone is one base away. In nucleotides, the CDR3 is TGTGCCAGCAGCTTAAACGTCCTGGATACGCAGTATTTT. Encoded protein: CASSLNVLDTQYF. This chain connects TRBV7-2 to TRBJ2-3; D unclear. The V gene's germline CDR1 is SGHTA and CDR2 FQGNSA. This CDR3 comprises 13 residues. The ends were cut back, 2 bases at V and 6 bases at J, with 9 bases in the middle.

This clonotype came up many times. CDR3 loop: CSARTDRGATNEKLFF. The CDR3 nucleotides are TGCAGTGCTAGAACCGACAGGGGTGCAACTAATGAAAAACTGTTTTTT. The chain combines TRBV20-1 with TRBJ1-4, with 8 bases lining up with TRBD1. J lost 0 bases, V lost 2 bases, and 5 bases had no gene match. CDR3 size: 16 residues. Germline CDR1 is DFQATT and CDR2 is SNEGSKA (reference sequence).